This T cell receptor (beta chain) is from a study of blood T cell repertoires in COVID-19. Unmatched junction bases numbered 6, after V lost 5 bases and J lost 1 base. The germline V gene has CDR1 SGHTA and CDR2 FQGTGA. CDR3 length: 17 amino acids. This clone occurred once. Different DNA sequences within this sample yield the same CDR3. Original handling: Reference gene primer amplification in the assay estimated nucleated cell counts. Some clones are missing from TCRdb's copy, which holds only in-frame ones; the method was immunoSEQ multiplex PCR. Clone size and the V and J calls come from that table; the DNA yielded D and trimming. The sample lists 350,000 to 450,000 clones, roughly 89% seen once, with 1.5% to 2% in the top ten.

The TCR sequence derives from a woman aged 25 to 45 who had recovered from COVID-19. This rearrangement joins TRBV7-3 to TRBJ2-3; 13 bases line up with TRBD2. The sequenced sample consisted of PBMCs or T cells enriched from blood (not recorded which). The DNA of the CDR3 is TGTGCCAGCAGCCCAAACGGACTAGCGGGGGGCACAGATACGCAGTATTTT. Amino acids: CASSPNGLAGGTDTQYF.